This is a list of T cell receptor beta chains from one sample in a study of T cells in Graves' hyperthyroidism and ophthalmopathy. TCRdb ran MiXCR on the multiplex PCR reads and lists one entry per CDR3 protein. The data hold fewer than 800,000 distinct CDR3 sequences, with about a sixth observed a single time. Material: blood. Every receptor here comes from a man aged 18-30 years with Graves' hyperthyroidism. The CDR3 runs from the conserved cysteine through the conserved F or W. Fields, in order: clone size, V gene, J gene, D gene, CDR3 DNA, CDR3 protein. A D gene is named only where the DNA matches it firmly. A clone size is listed for some rows: how often the clone was seen (once, few, many), or a class if it is expanded.

.	TRBV6-1	TRBJ1-1	.	TGTGCCAGCAGTACGGCCGGGACGGAAGCTTTCTTT	CASSTAGTEAFF
many	TRBV7-9	TRBJ2-1	.	TGTGCCAGCAGCTGGCGGACGCCGGCTAAATACAATGAGCAGTTCTTC	CASSWRTPAKYNEQFF
many	TRBV27	TRBJ1-1	.	TGTGCCAGCAGTTTAATCCCGGGTTTGAACACTGAAGCTTTCTTT	CASSLIPGLNTEAFF
.	TRBV6-2/TRBV6-3	TRBJ2-7	.	TGTGCCAGCAGTTCCTACGCGGAAAGAACCTACGAGCAGTACTTC	CASSSYAERTYEQYF
many	TRBV5-1	TRBJ2-5	.	TGCGCCAGTAGACGGCCGGGACCACAAGAGACCCAGTACTTC	CASRRPGPQETQYF
many	TRBV2	TRBJ1-1	.	TGTGCCAGCAGTGACGCTGGGAGTGAAGCTTTCTTT	CASSDAGSEAFF
few	TRBV19	TRBJ1-1	TRBD1	TGTGCCAGTAGGGTTACCGGGACAGCTATTAACACTGAAGCTTTCTTT	CASRVTGTAINTEAFF
few	TRBV12-3/TRBV12-4	TRBJ2-3	TRBD1	TGTGCCAGCACCCCCCTTACGGGACAGGGGCCAGATACGCAGTATTTT	CASTPLTGQGPDTQYF
few	TRBV20-1	TRBJ2-3	TRBD1	TGCAGTGCGTATTCACGCCACAGGGGAGATACGCAGTATTTT	CSAYSRHRGDTQYF
few	TRBV15	TRBJ2-1	.	TGTGCCACCAGCAGAGACAGATGGGGTAATGAGCAGTTCTTC	CATSRDRWGNEQFF
many	TRBV15	TRBJ2-3	TRBD1	TGTGCCACCCGAGGGGGCGCGGGTAGAGATACGCAGTATTTT	CATRGGAGRDTQYF
.	TRBV5-1	TRBJ2-5	.	TGCGCCAGCAGCTTGCCAGGGAACCAAGAGACCCAGTACTTC	CASSLPGNQETQYF
few	TRBV5-5	TRBJ2-2	TRBD2	TGTGCCAGCAGCTTCGGGACTAAAACCGGGGAGCTGTTTTTT	CASSFGTKTGELFF
many	TRBV7-3	TRBJ2-1	.	TGTGCCAGCAGCTTCTCCCTCAGCTCTGAGCAGTTCTTC	CASSFSLSSEQFF
many	TRBV12-5	TRBJ1-1	.	TGTGCTAGTGGTTTGTTCCAAGGAGTAGGAGGCCAAGCTTTCTTT	CASGLFQGVGGQAFF
many	TRBV5-1	TRBJ2-7	TRBD1	TGCGCCAGCAGCCCGGGACAGGTATCTTCCTACGAGCAGTACTTC	CASSPGQVSSYEQYF
few	TRBV7-9	TRBJ2-5	.	TGTGCCAGCAGCCCGTGGGGACAGGGGTTTGGGACTAGCCCCTTTGGGACCCAGTACTTC	CASSPWGQGFGTSPFGTQYF
.	TRBV11-3	TRBJ2-7	.	TGTGCCAGCACTTGGGGGTCCTTGAGAGGGGAGCAGTACTTC	CASTWGSLRGEQYF
.	TRBV24-1	TRBJ1-2	TRBD1	TGTGCCACCAGTGACGACGGACAGGGTGGCTACACCTTC	CATSDDGQGGYTF
.	TRBV19	TRBJ2-3	.	TGTGCCACCTCGACATCTAGCACAGATACGCAGTATTTT	CATSTSSTDTQYF
many	TRBV11-2	TRBJ2-5	.	TGTGCCAGCAGCTTTAGGGGGAGGGAGACCCAGTACTTC	CASSFRGRETQYF
.	TRBV7-9	TRBJ2-7	.	TGTGCCAGCAGCTCTCTCCAGAGTACCTACGAGCAGTACTTC	CASSSLQSTYEQYF
.	TRBV20-1	TRBJ1-5	.	TGCAGTGCTAGAGAAACCGCCAATCAGCCCCAGCATTTT	CSARETANQPQHF
.	TRBV15	TRBJ1-1	.	TGTGCCACCAGCAGAGTAAGGGACGGAAACACTGAAGCTTTCTTT	CATSRVRDGNTEAFF
few	TRBV7-2	TRBJ2-1	TRBD2	TGTGCCAGCAGCCCATTAGCGGGAGGAAGGGATGAGCAGTTCTTC	CASSPLAGGRDEQFF
many	TRBV28	TRBJ2-6	.	TGTGCCAGCAGTTTATGGGGGGATGGGGCCAACGTCCTGACTTTC	CASSLWGDGANVLTF
many	TRBV24-1	TRBJ2-3	TRBD2	TGTGCCACCAGTGACTTAGGACTAGCAGCGGCCTCGGGGACAGATACGCAGTATTTT	CATSDLGLAAASGTDTQYF
.	TRBV9	TRBJ1-3	.	TGTGCCAGCAGCGTCCGGGGAACTGGAAACACCATATATTTT	CASSVRGTGNTIYF
many	TRBV2	TRBJ2-7	TRBD1	TGTGCCAGCAGCGGGACAGGAACCGAGCAGTACTTC	CASSGTGTEQYF
many	TRBV11-1	TRBJ2-1	.	TGTGCCAGCAGCTTAAGGGCCCAGCGGAAGAATGAGCAGTTCTTC	CASSLRAQRKNEQFF
many	TRBV27	TRBJ2-7	TRBD2	TGTGCCAGCAGTTCCTGGGGGGGGGGGACTTACGAGCAGTACTTC	CASSSWGGGTYEQYF
.	TRBV6-2/TRBV6-3	TRBJ2-2	.	TGTGCCAGCAGTTACTCGCCGGGCCGAGCGACCGGGGAGCTGTTTTTT	CASSYSPGRATGELFF
many	TRBV20-1	TRBJ2-7	.	TGCAGTGCTAGAGTATATATTTCCAACTCCTACGAGCAGTACTTC	CSARVYISNSYEQYF
.	TRBV19	TRBJ2-7	.	TGTGCCAGTAGTGACACTCCGAGCTGGGACGGGGACTACGAGCAGTACTTC	CASSDTPSWDGDYEQYF
many	TRBV30	TRBJ2-7	TRBD2	TGTGCCTGGACCCCCTCCTGGCGGGAGCAGAGGGAGCAGTACTTC	CAWTPSWREQREQYF
many	TRBV7-8	TRBJ1-1	TRBD1	TGTGCCAGCAGCCGGACAGGGAAGAACACTGAAGCTTTCTTT	CASSRTGKNTEAFF
once	TRBV19	TRBJ2-6	.	TGTGCCAGTAGTATGGGCAGGGCTAACGTCCTGACTTTC	CASSMGRANVLTF
few	TRBV7-2	TRBJ1-3	.	TGTGCCAGCAGCTTAGAGCCAGGAAACACCATATATTTT	CASSLEPGNTIYF
.	TRBV12-3/TRBV12-4	TRBJ2-5	.	TGTGCCAGCAGTCCCCGGTCCCGAGAGACCCAGTACTTC	CASSPRSRETQYF
many	TRBV2	TRBJ1-1	.	TGTGCCAGCGCAATCGGGGACTCCGGAACTGAAGCTTTCTTT	CASAIGDSGTEAFF
few	TRBV6-5	TRBJ1-1	TRBD1	TGTGCCAGCAGTTACTCGAACAGGGGCACTGAAGCTTTCTTT	CASSYSNRGTEAFF
few	TRBV5-1	TRBJ2-5	TRBD2	TGCGCCAGCAGCCCAGCGGGGGCGGTGTCGGAGACCCAGTACTTC	CASSPAGAVSETQYF
few	TRBV4-1	TRBJ2-5	TRBD2	TGCGCCAGCAGCCAAGATAGAGCGGGAGGGAGGGAGACCCAGTACTTC	CASSQDRAGGRETQYF
few	TRBV7-9	TRBJ2-1	TRBD2	TGTGCCAGCAGACCCAACCCGTGGGTGACCGGGACTAGCGGGTCCAATAGCTCCTACAATGAGCAGTTCTTC	CASRPNPWVTGTSGSNSSYNEQFF
.	TRBV19	TRBJ2-3	TRBD1	TGTGCCAGTAAGGACAGGGGGTCGGCAGATACGCAGTATTTT	CASKDRGSADTQYF
many	TRBV3-1	TRBJ2-7	.	TGTGCCAGCAGCCAAGAGCGGTACGAGCAGTACTTC	CASSQERYEQYF
.	TRBV27	TRBJ2-2	TRBD2	TGTGCCAGCACGCGAGGGGAGGGCCTGTACACCGGGGAGCTGTTTTTT	CASTRGEGLYTGELFF
many	TRBV20-1	TRBJ2-7	.	TGCAGTGCTAGAGATACGGGTTCCTACGAGCAGTACTTC	CSARDTGSYEQYF
few	TRBV15	TRBJ1-5	.	TGTGCCACCAGCAGTCTAGGTCAGCCCCAGCATTTT	CATSSLGQPQHF
many	TRBV7-9	TRBJ2-3	TRBD2	TGTGCCAGCAGCTTATATGGAGCTAGCGGGAGGACAGATACGCAGTATTTT	CASSLYGASGRTDTQYF
many	TRBV28	TRBJ2-5	TRBD2	TGTGCCAGCAGTGGACTAGCGGGAGTGTCCCAGTGGAGTAGCCAGTACTTC	CASSGLAGVSQWSSQYF
many	TRBV28	TRBJ2-2	TRBD1	TGTGCCAGCAGTCTTCCAGGGGGCGCCCCCGGGGAGCTGTTTTTT	CASSLPGGAPGELFF
many	TRBV29-1	TRBJ1-1	.	TGCAGCGTTGAAGAAATAACAGGGAACACTGAAGCTTTCTTT	CSVEEITGNTEAFF
many	TRBV7-9	TRBJ2-7	TRBD1	TGTGCCAGCAGCTTAACCACAGGGGGGCACGAGCAGTACTTC	CASSLTTGGHEQYF